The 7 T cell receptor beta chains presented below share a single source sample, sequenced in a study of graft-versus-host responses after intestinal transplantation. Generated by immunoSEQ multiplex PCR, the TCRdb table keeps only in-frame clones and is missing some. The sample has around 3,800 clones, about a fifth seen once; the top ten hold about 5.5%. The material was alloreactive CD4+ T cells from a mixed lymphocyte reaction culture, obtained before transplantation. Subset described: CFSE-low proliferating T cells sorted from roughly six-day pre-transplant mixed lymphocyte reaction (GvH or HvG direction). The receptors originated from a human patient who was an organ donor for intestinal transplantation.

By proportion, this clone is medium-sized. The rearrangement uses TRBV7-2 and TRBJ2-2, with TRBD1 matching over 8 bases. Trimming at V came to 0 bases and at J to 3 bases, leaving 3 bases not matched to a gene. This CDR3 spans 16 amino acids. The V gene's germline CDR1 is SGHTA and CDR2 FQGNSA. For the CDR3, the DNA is TGTGCCAGCAGCTTAGCCCCGGGACAGGACACCGGGGAGCTGTTTTTT. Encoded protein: CASSLAPGQDTGELFF.

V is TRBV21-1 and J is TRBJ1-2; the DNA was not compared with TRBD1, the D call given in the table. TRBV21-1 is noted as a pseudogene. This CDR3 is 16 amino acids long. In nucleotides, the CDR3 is TGTGCCAGCAGCAAAGCCGACAGGGAAAGGAACTATGGCTACACCTTC. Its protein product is CASSKADRERNYGYTF.

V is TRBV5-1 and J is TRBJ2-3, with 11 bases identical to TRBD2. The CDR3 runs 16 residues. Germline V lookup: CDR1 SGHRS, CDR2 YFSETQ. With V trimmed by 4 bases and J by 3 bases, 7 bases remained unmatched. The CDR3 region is CASSQLAGGTTDTQYF. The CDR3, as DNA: TGCGCCAGCAGCCAATTAGCGGGGGGGACTACAGATACGCAGTATTTT.

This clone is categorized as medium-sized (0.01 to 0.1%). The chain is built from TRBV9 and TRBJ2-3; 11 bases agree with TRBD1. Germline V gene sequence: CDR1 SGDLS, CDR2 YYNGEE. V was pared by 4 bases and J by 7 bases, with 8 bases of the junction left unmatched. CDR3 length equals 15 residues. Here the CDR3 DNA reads TGTGCCAGCAGCTCCGGACAGGGGGCAGGACATACGCAGTATTTT. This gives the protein CASSSGQGAGHTQYF.

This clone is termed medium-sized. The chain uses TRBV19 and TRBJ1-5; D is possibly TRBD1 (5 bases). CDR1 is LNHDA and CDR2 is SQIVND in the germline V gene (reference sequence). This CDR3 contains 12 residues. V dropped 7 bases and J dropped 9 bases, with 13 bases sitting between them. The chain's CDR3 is CASKLQGRPQHF. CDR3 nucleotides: TGTGCCAGTAAACTCCAGGGCCGGCCCCAGCATTTT.

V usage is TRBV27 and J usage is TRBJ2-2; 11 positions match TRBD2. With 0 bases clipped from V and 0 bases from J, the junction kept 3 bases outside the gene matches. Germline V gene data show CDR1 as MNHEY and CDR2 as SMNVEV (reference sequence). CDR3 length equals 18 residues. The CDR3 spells CASSLSKLAGANTGELFF. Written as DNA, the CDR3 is TGTGCCAGCAGTTTATCGAAACTAGCGGGGGCGAACACCGGGGAGCTGTTTTTT.

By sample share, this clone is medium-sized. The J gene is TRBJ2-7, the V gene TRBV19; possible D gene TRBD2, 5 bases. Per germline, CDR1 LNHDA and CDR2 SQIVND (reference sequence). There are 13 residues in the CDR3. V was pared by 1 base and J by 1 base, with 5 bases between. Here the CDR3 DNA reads TGTGCCAGTAGTATAGGGACTTCCTACGAGCAGTACGTC. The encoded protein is CASSIGTSYEQYV.